The 9 T cell receptor beta chains listed next were all sequenced from one sample in a study of T cells in Graves' hyperthyroidism and ophthalmopathy. Amplification yielded TCR beta CDR3 regions, with RNA transcripts as the source. The primer set for the first-round RT-PCR of the TCR CDR3 was HTBI. TCRdb re-analysed the multiplex PCR reads in MiXCR, keeping a single row per CDR3 protein. Altogether about 200,000 distinct CDR3 sequences are present, about a sixth being singletons, with the ten largest covering around 50%. The sequenced sample was blood. These receptors originate from a man aged 50 to 59 with Graves' hyperthyroidism.

V usage is TRBV19 and J usage is TRBJ2-1; TRBD2 agrees at 13 bases. The germline CDR1 and CDR2 sequences are LNHDA and SQIVND (reference sequence). CDR3 length: 16 residues. V dropped 7 bases and J dropped 2; count of bases not matched to a gene: 5. The CDR3 region has the DNA TGTGCCAGTACCAAGACTAGCGGGAGGACCTACAATGAGCAGTTCTTC. This sequence encodes CASTKTSGRTYNEQFF.

This clonotype was found many times. This chain links TRBV15 with TRBJ1-5; weak D call: TRBD1 (5 bases). Per germline, CDR1 LNHNV and CDR2 YYDKDF (reference sequence). The germline V and J ends were trimmed by 0 bases and 2 bases, with 11 bases remaining between them. The CDR3 is made up of 16 amino acids. The CDR3 DNA is TGTGCCACCAGCAGAGATCGGGTCAGGGGCAATCAGCCCCAGCATTTT. Its translation: CATSRDRVRGNQPQHF.

Worth noting for this clonotype: A much larger clone lies one base from this, so it may be a read error. V and J are TRBV2 and TRBJ1-5; D is possibly TRBD1 (6 bases). The germline V gene has CDR1 SNHLY and CDR2 FYNNEI. The V and J ends lost 7 bases and 6 bases respectively, with 16 bases between them. CDR3 size: 14 residues. The CDR3 spells CASTWGGAAQPQHF. The CDR3 DNA reads TGTGCCAGCACTTGGGGGGGCGCGGCTCAGCCCCAGCATTTT.

V gene TRBV7-9 combines with J gene TRBJ1-5; TRBD1 is a possible D gene (6 bases). This CDR3 spans 14 amino acids. From germline, CDR1 is SEHNR and CDR2 FQNEAQ (reference sequence). V was shortened by 2 bases and J by 7 bases, with 12 bases between the two germline ends. CDR3 sequence (DNA): TGTGCCAGCAGCTTATGGGGGGCAGGACAGCCCCAGCATTTT. This encodes CASSLWGAGQPQHF. The variable domain in full, with the rest retrieved from reference TRBV7-9 and TRBJ1-5, is DTGVSQNPRHKITKRGQNVTFRCDPISEHNRLYWYRQTLGQGPEFLTYFQNEAQLEKSRLLSDRFSAERPKGSFSTLEIQRTEQGDSAMYLCASSLWGAGQPQHFGDGTRLSIL.

There are many counts of this clonotype. This chain uses TRBV11-2 with TRBJ1-2; D not resolved. Germline CDR1 and CDR2: SGHAT and FQNNGV. The V gene lost 0 bases and the J gene lost 6 bases, with 11 bases spanning the gap. CDR3 length: 14 amino acids. CDR3 sequence reads: CASSLDQGINGYTF. CDR3 sequence (DNA): TGTGCCAGCAGCTTAGATCAAGGAATCAATGGCTACACCTTC.

This clonotype was seen more than once but under ten times. The chain carries TRBV5-1 and TRBJ2-3; perhaps TRBD1 as D (6 bases). V was cut by 0 bases and J by 4 bases, with 15 bases left in between. The CDR3 sequence is 16 residues long. The V gene's germline CDR1 is SGHRS and CDR2 YFSETQ. CDR3 protein: CASSLVGGIGADTQYF. DNA of the CDR3: TGCGCCAGCAGCTTGGTAGGGGGAATCGGAGCAGATACGCAGTATTTT.

This clonotype showed up many times. The CDR3 DNA follows: TGCAGTGCTCGGAGAAACAGGGGGCTAACCAGCAATTCACCCCTCCACTTT. It yields the protein CSARRNRGLTSNSPLHF. The chain uses TRBV20-1 and TRBJ1-6; TRBD1 agrees at 9 bases. V lost 5 bases and J lost 7; bases outside the gene matches: 15. CDR1 and CDR2 from the germline V gene are DFQATT and SNEGSKA (reference sequence). CDR3 length equals 17 residues.

This clonotype was counted ten times or more. The chain couples TRBV14 to TRBJ2-7; 7 bases are a match to TRBD2. V lost 2 bases and J lost 5; bases outside the gene matches: 6. Per germline, CDR1 SGHDN and CDR2 FVKESK. The CDR3 runs 14 residues. CDR3: CASSQWEGPNEQYF. CDR3 DNA sequence: TGTGCCAGCAGCCAATGGGAGGGCCCCAACGAGCAGTACTTC.

In this sample, this clonotype turned up a few times. The rearrangement joins TRBV7-9 to TRBJ2-1; D unclear. Germline V CDR1 and CDR2: SEHNR, FQNEAQ (reference sequence). Trimming shortened V by 10 bases and J by 9 bases, and 16 bases separated the two germline ends. CDR3 length equals 12 residues. Here the CDR3 reads CATERRYPEQFF. The DNA for the CDR3 is TGTGCCACTGAAAGGAGATATCCTGAGCAGTTCTTC.